This T cell receptor beta chain was profiled in a study of CD8+ T cells in alopecia areata. In the study overall: A regimen of oral tofacitinib, 5 to 10 mg twice daily, was given to treated patients.

As part of sample collection, lesional scalp punch biopsies and peripheral blood were taken from alopecia areata patients. PBMCs provided sorted CD4+ and CD8+ T cells. Extraction of RNA preceded its reverse transcription into cDNA, which served as the sequencing template. Data came from immunoSEQ multiplex PCR; TCRdb stores just in-frame clones and leaves some out. The repertoire holds more than 200,000 clones, with 65% to 70% as singletons. The CDR3 totals 13 residues. From germline, CDR1 is SQVTM and CDR2 ANQGSEA. V was pared by 6 bases and J by 0 bases, with 10 bases between. This clonotype originated in a human donor with alopecia areata. Sequenced material: CD4+ T cells sorted from blood, taken at week 0. This chain connects TRBV29-1 to TRBJ2-3; possibly TRBD1 for D (5 bases). The CDR3 loop is CSVTRTSTDTQYF. The CDR3 DNA reads TGCAGCGTGACGAGGACAAGCACAGATACGCAGTATTTT.